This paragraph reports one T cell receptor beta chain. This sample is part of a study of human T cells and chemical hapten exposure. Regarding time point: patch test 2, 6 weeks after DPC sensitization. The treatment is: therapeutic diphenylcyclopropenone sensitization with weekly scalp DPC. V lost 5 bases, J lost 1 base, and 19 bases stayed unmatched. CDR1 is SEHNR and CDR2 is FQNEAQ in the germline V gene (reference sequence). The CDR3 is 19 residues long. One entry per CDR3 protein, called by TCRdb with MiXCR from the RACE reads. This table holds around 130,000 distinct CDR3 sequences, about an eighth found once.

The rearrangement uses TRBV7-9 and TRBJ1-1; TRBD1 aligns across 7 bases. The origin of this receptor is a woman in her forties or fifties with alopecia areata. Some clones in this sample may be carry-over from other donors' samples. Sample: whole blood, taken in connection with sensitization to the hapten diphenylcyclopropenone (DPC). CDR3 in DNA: TGTGCCAGCAGCCGCCGAGAGGGGGCAACCCGACGAACGAACACTGAAGCTTTCTTT. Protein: CASSRREGATRRTNTEAFF.